This TCR beta chain was recovered during a study of T-cell memory formation after mild COVID-19. Overall study findings and caveats: Later expanders leaned toward CD4+, whereas clones contracting from day 15 to 85 were balanced CD4/CD8. Memory sampled before infection contained some responding clones, suggesting cross-reactive memory joined.

This clonotype was seen more than once but under ten times. Its cognate antigen is unknown. TCRdb analysed the 5' RACE reads with MiXCR anew, one entry per CDR3 protein. The table has around 410,000 distinct CDR3 sequences, under 25% seen once. This TCR derives from an adult woman who had mild COVID-19 (a few samples of this study predate the infection). Cell type and time point are not known. Sequenced material: PBMCs or a T cell subset sorted from them (not recorded which).

CDR3 loop: CASSLRQGVVLETQYF. DNA for the CDR3: TGTGCCAGCAGCTTAAGGCAGGGGGTGGTTTTGGAGACCCAGTACTTC. The chain is built from TRBV7-8 and TRBJ2-5; 7 nucleotides match TRBD1. V lost 2 bases and J lost 5; bases outside the gene matches: 11. The CDR3 is 16 residues long. The germline V gene encodes CDR1 SGHVS and CDR2 FQNEAQ.